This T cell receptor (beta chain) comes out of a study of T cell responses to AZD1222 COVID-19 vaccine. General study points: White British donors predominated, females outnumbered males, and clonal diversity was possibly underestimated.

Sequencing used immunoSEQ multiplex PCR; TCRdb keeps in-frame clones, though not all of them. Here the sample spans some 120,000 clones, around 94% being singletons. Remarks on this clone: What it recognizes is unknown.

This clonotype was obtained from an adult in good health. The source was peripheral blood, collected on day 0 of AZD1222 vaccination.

The CDR3 bases are TGTGCCAGCAGCCAAGAACGCAGGGAAGAGACCCAGTACTTC. The encoded protein is CASSQERREETQYF. The chain carries TRBV4-2 and TRBJ2-5; the D gene is possibly TRBD1 (5 bases). Between the trimmed V and J ends, which lost 0 bases and 3 bases, there was a span of 8 bases. This CDR3 has 14 amino acids. Germline lookup yields CDR1 LGHNA and CDR2 YNFKEQ.